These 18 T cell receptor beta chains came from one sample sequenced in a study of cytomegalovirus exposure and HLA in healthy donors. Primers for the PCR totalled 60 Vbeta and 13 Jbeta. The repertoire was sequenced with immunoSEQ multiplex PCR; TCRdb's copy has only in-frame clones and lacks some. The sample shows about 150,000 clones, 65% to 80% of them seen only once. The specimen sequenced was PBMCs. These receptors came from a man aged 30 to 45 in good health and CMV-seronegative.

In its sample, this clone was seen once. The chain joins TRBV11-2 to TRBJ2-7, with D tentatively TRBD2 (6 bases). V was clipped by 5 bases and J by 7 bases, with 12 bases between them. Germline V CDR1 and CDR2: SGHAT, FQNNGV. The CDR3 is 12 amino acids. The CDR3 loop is CASSHGSDEQYF. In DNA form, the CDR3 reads TGTGCCAGCAGCCACGGGAGTGATGAGCAGTACTTC.

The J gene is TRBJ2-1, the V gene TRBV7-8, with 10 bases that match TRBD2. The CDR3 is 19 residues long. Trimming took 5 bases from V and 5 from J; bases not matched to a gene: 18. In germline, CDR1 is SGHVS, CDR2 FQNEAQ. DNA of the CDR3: TGTGCCAGCAGCGCCAGAGGGTACTCGACTAGCGGGTGGGACAATGAGCAGTTCTTC. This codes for CASSARGYSTSGWDNEQFF.

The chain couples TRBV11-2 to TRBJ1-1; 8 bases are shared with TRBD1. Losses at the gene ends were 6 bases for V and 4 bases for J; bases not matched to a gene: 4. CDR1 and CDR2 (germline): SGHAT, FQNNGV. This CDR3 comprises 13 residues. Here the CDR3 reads CASRLGTGTEAFF. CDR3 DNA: TGTGCCAGCAGGCTCGGGACAGGCACTGAAGCTTTCTTT.

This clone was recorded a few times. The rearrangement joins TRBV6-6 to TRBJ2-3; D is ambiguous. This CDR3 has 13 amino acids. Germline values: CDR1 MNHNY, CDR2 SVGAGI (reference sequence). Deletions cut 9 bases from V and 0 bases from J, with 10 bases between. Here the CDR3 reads CASSEPSTDTQYF. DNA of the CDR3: TGTGCCAGTTCTGAGCCTAGCACAGATACGCAGTATTTT.

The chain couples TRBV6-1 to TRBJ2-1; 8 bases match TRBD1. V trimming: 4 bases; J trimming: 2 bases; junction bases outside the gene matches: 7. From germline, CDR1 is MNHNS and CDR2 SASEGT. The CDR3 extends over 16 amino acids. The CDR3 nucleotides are TGTGCCAGCAGTGTCCGGACAGGGACCCCCTACAATGAGCAGTTCTTC. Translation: CASSVRTGTPYNEQFF.

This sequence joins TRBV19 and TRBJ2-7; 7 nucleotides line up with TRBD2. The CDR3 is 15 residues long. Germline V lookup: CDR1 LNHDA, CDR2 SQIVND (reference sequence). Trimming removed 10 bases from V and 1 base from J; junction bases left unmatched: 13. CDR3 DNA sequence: TGTGCCATCCCGCACCGGGACTACCCTTCCTACGAGCAGTACTTC. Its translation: CAIPHRDYPSYEQYF.

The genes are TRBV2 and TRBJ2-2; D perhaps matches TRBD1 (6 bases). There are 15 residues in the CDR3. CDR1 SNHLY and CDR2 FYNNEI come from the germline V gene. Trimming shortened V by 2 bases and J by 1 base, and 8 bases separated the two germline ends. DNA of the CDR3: TGTGCCAGCAGTGAATCGACAGGGAACACCGGGGAGCTGTTTTTT. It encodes CASSESTGNTGELFF.

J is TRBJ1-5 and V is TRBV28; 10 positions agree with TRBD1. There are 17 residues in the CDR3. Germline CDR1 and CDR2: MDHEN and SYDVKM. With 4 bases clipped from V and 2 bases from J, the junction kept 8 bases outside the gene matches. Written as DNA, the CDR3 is TGTGCCAGCAGTTCCGGACAGGGGGATTTGGGCAATCAGCCCCAGCATTTT. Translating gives CASSSGQGDLGNQPQHF.

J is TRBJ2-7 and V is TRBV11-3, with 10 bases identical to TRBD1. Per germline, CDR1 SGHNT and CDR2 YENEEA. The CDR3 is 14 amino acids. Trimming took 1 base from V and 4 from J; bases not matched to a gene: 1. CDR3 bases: TGTGCCAGCAGCTTAGGGACAGGGGGTTACGAGCAGTACTTC. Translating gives CASSLGTGGYEQYF.

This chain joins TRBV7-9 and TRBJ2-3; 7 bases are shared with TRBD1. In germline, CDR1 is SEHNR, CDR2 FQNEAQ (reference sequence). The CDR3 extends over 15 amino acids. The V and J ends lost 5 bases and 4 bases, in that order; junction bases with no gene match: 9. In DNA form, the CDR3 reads TGTGCCAGCAGCCAACAAGGGGGCCGTTCAGATACGCAGTATTTT. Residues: CASSQQGGRSDTQYF.

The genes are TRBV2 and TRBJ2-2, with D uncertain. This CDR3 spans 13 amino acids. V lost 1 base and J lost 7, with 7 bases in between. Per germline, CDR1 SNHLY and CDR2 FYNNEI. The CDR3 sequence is CASSEDQLGELFF. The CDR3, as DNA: TGTGCCAGCAGTGAAGACCAACTCGGGGAGCTGTTTTTT.

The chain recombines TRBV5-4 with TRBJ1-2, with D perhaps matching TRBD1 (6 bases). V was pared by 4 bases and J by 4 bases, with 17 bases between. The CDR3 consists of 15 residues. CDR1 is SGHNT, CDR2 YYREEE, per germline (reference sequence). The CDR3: CASSPGQGIGYGYTF. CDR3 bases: TGTGCCAGCAGCCCAGGCCAGGGGATAGGCTATGGCTACACCTTC.

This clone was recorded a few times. CDR3 protein: CASSLTGQAIRGYTF. DNA for the CDR3: TGTGCCAGCAGTCTAACGGGACAGGCCATCAGGGGCTACACCTTC. The rearrangement joins TRBV28 to TRBJ1-2; TRBD1 matches 8 bases. The V gene's germline CDR1 is MDHEN and CDR2 SYDVKM. The CDR3 runs to 15 residues. Unmatched junction bases numbered 13, after V lost 5 bases and J lost 8 bases.

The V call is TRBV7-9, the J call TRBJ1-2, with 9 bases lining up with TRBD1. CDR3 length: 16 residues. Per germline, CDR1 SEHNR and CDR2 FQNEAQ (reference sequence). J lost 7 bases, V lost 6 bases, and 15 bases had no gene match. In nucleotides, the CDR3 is TGTGCCAGCAGAGCCACAGGGGGCGGATCGGGTGGTGGCTACACCTTC. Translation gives CASRATGGGSGGGYTF.

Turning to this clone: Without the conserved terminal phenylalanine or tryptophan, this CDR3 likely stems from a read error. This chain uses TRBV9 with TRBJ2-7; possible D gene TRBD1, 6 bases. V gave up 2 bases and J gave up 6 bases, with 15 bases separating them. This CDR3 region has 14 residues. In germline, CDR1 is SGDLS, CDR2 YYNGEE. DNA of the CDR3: TGTGCCAGCAGCGTCGCGGACAGCCGAGGCGAGCAGTACTCC. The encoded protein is CASSVADSRGEQYS.

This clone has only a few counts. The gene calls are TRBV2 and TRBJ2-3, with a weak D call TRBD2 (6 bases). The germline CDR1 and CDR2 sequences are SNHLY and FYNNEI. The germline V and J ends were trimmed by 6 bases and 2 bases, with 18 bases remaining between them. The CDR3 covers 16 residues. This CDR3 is CASRLASVRFTDTQYF. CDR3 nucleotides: TGTGCCAGCAGACTCGCTAGCGTCCGCTTCACAGATACGCAGTATTTT.

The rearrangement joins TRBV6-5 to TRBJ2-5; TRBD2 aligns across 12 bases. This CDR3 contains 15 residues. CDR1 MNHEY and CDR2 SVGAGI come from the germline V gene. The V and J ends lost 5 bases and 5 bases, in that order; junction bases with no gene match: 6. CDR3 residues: CASSLAGGSGETQYF. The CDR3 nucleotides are TGTGCCAGCAGTCTAGCGGGAGGGAGTGGGGAGACCCAGTACTTC.

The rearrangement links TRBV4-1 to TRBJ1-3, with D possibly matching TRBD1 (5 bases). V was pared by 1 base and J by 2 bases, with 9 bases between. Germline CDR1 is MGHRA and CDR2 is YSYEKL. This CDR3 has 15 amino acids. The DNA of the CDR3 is TGCGCCAGCAGCCAAGCAGGAGGGGCTGGAAACACCATATATTTT. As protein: CASSQAGGAGNTIYF.